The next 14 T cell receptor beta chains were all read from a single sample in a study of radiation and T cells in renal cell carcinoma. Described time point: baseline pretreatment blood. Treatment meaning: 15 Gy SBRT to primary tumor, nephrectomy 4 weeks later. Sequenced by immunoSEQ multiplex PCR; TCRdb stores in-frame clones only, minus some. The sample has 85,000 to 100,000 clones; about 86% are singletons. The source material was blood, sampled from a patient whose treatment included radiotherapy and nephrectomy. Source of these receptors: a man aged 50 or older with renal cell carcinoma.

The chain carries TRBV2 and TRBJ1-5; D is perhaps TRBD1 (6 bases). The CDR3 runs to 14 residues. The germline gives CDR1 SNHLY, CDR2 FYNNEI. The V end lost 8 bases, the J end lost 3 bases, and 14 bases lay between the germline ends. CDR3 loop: CASGARQVNQPQHF. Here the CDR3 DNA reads TGTGCCAGCGGGGCAAGACAGGTCAATCAGCCCCAGCATTTT. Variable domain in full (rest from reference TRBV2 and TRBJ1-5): EPEVTQTPSHQVTQMGQEVILRCVPISNHLYFYWYRQILGQKVEFLVSFYNNEISEKSEIFDDQFSVERPDGSNFTLKIRSTKLEDSAMYFCASGARQVNQPQHFGDGTRLSIL.

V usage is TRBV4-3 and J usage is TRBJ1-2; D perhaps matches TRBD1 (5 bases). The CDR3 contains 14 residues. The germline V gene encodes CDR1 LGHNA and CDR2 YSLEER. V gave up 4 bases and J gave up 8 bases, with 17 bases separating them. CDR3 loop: CASSRRGRGQGYTF. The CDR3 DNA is TGCGCCAGCAGCCGGCGAGGTAGGGGTCAAGGCTACACCTTC.

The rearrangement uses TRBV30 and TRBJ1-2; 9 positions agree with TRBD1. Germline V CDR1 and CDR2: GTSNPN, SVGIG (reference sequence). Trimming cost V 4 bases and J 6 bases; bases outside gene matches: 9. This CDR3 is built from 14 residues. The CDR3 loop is CAWNPYRGPDGYTF. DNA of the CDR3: TGTGCCTGGAATCCCTACAGGGGGCCAGATGGCTACACCTTC.

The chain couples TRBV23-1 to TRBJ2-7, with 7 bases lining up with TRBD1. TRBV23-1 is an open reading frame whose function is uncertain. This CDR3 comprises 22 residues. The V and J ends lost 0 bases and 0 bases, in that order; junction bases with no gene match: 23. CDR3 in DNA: TGCGCCAGCAGTCAATCAGGGGGCCCCCGAACGGCCGGAATCGCACTCTCCTACGAGCAGTACTTC. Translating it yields CASSQSGGPRTAGIALSYEQYF.

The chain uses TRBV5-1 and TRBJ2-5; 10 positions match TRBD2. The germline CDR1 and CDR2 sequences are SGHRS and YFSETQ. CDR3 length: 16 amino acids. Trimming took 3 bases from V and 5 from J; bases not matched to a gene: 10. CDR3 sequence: CASSSFVAGGGETQYF. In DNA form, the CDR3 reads TGCGCCAGCAGCTCCTTCGTAGCGGGAGGCGGGGAGACCCAGTACTTC.

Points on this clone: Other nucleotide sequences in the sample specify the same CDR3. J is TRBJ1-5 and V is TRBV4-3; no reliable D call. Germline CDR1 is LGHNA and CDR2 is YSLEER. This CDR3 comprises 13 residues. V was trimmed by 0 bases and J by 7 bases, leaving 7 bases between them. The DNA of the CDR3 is TGCGCCAGCAGCCAAGATAGAGGGCAGCCCCAGCATTTT. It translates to CASSQDRGQPQHF.

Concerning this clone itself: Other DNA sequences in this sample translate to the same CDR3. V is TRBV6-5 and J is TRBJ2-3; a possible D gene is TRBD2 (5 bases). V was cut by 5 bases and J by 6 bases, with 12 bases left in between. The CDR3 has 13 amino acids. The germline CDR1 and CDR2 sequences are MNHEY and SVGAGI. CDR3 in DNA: TGTGCCAGCAGTCTATTGAGGGCGGATACGCAGTATTTT. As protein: CASSLLRADTQYF.

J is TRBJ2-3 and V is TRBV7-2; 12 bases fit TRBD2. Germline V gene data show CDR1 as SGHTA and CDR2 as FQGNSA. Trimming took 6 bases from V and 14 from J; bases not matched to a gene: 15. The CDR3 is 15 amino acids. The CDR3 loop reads CASSSQQGRTSGVYF. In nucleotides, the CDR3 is TGTGCCAGCAGTTCCCAACAGGGCCGGACTAGCGGGGTGTATTTT.

DNA for the CDR3: TGCGCCAGCAGCCGAACTCAAACTAGCGGGGTGGAGACCCAGTACTTC. It encodes CASSRTQTSGVETQYF. The chain is built from TRBV4-1 and TRBJ2-5; 10 nucleotides line up with TRBD2. CDR3 size: 16 residues. The trim removed 4 bases at V and 5 bases at J, leaving 10 bases unmatched. Germline V lookup: CDR1 MGHRA, CDR2 YSYEKL.

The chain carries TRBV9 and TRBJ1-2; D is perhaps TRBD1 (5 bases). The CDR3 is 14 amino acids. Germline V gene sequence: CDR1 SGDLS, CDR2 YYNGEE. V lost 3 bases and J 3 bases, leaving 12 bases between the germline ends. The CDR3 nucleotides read TGTGCCAGCAGCGCCTCAGGGAAACACTATGGCTACACCTTC. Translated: CASSASGKHYGYTF.

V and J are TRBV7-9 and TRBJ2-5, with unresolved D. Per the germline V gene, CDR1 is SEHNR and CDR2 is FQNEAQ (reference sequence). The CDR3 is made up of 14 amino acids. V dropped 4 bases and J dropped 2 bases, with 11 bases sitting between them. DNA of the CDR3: TGTGCCAGCAGCTCCTCCGGGCCACAAGAGACCCAGTACTTC. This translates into CASSSSGPQETQYF.

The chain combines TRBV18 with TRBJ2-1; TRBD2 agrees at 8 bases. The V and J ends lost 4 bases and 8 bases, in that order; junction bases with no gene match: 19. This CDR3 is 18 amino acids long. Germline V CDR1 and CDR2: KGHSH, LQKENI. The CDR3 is CASSLMGLGGAQLDEQFF. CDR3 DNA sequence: TGTGCCAGCTCACTAATGGGACTAGGCGGGGCACAATTGGATGAGCAGTTCTTC. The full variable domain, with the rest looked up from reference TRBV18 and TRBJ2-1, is NAGVMQNPRHLVRRRGQEARLRCSPMKGHSHVYWYRQLPEEGLKFMVYLQKENIIDESGMPKERFSAEFPKEGPSILRIQQVVRGDSAAYFCASSLMGLGGAQLDEQFFGPGTRLTVL.

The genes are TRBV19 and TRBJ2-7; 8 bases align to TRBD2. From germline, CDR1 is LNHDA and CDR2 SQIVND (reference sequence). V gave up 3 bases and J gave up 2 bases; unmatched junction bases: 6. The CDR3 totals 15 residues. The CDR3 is CASSIDSGAPYEQYF. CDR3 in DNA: TGTGCCAGTAGTATCGATAGCGGGGCCCCCTACGAGCAGTACTTC.

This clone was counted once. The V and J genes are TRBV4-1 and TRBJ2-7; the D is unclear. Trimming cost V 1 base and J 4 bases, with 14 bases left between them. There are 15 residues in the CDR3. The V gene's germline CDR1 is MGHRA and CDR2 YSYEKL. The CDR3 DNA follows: TGCGCCAGCAGCCAAGTCGGTGGGCAGGTTTACGAGCAGTACTTC. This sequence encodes CASSQVGGQVYEQYF.